Sequencing of this T cell receptor (beta chain) was carried out in a study of cytomegalovirus exposure and HLA in healthy donors. The study's findings and limits: It is likely that the observed cluster of highly shared sequence variants was a sequencing artifact. An analysis that was carried out later associated 15,000 to 20,000 TCR beta sequences with HLA alleles at 0.05 false discovery rate. Reports described diagnosis of cytomegalovirus status by the classifier as highly specific and sensitive. There were several of the most significant clusters that appeared linked to common viral pathogens in a later analysis.

PCR involved 60 Vbeta and 13 Jbeta primers. The repertoire was sequenced with immunoSEQ multiplex PCR; TCRdb's copy has only in-frame clones and lacks some. The sample carries around 58,000 clones, roughly 77% recorded once. The CDR3 loop spans 16 amino acids. Trimming pared 3 bases from V and 0 bases from J, leaving 12 bases between. Germline CDR1 SEHNR, CDR2 FQNEAQ (reference sequence). About this clone itself: Its antigen is still unknown.

The receptor was derived from a female donor in good health and CMV-seronegative. The sequencing input was PBMCs. The chain uses TRBV7-9 and TRBJ1-3; D possibly corresponds to TRBD1 (5 bases). The CDR3 DNA reads TGTGCCAGCAGCTTTCCAGGGCTTAGCTCTGGAAACACCATATATTTT. As protein: CASSFPGLSSGNTIYF. Looking up the rest from reference TRBV7-9 and TRBJ1-3 gives the full variable domain: DTGVSQNPRHKITKRGQNVTFRCDPISEHNRLYWYRQTLGQGPEFLTYFQNEAQLEKSRLLSDRFSAERPKGSFSTLEIQRTEQGDSAMYLCASSFPGLSSGNTIYFGEGSWLTVV.